This record concerns one T cell receptor (beta chain) sequence. Its matching antigen is unknown. This entry belongs to a study of T cell responses to AZD1222 COVID-19 vaccine. About the research overall: Some second doses came at about 4 weeks and others at about 12 weeks; these were pooled.

This CDR3 is built from 14 residues. Germline-derived CDR1 and CDR2 are SGHRS and YFSETQ. With 0 bases removed from V and 3 bases from J, the gap between germline ends came to 9 bases. Study results and limitations: Spike-specific TCR breadth and depth went up after people got two AZD1222 doses. Across spike, vaccine-associated CD4 TCRs were found, dominant at 160-218 and 743-854.

Profiled with immunoSEQ multiplex PCR; TCRdb holds only in-frame clones, not every one. The table lists 45,000 to 60,000 clones, about 86% of them singletons. The source is an adult in good health. The input for sequencing was peripheral blood, taken on day 0 of AZD1222 vaccination. The chain employs TRBV5-1 and TRBJ2-5; no clear D. CDR3 protein: CASSLGHAKETQYF. Here the CDR3 DNA reads TGCGCCAGCAGCTTGGGCCACGCAAAAGAGACCCAGTACTTC.